Following are 13 T cell receptor beta chains from one sample sequenced in a study of T-cell reconstitution after alpha-beta-depleted transplantation in children. This sample's TCRbeta library carried unique molecular identifier barcodes. TCRdb redid the calling of the PCR reads with MiXCR, one entry per CDR3 protein. The data hold hundreds of thousands of distinct CDR3 sequences, with under 20% observed a single time. Sequences were derived from PBMCs, mostly from graft donor cells, sampled 360 days after TCRalphabeta/CD19-depleted stem cell transplant. The source of these receptors is a male patient aged 2 to 10 who had a stem cell transplant for acute lymphoblastic leukemia, so the T cells may come from the graft donor.

CDR3 bases: TGTGCCAGCGGCCCACATTCAGGGGGCGGACAGCCCCAGCATTTT. This sequence encodes CASGPHSGGGQPQHF. The rearrangement joins TRBV6-2 or TRBV6-3 to TRBJ1-5, with 8 bases aligning to TRBD1. V trimming: 8 bases; J trimming: 7 bases; junction bases outside the gene matches: 13. Germline lookup yields CDR1 MNHEY and CDR2 SVGEGT. The CDR3 length is 15 residues.

The rearrangement uses TRBV10-1 and TRBJ1-5; possibly TRBD1 for D (5 bases). Trimming left V 6 bases short and J 9 bases short, with 21 bases between. Germline loops: CDR1 WNHNN, CDR2 SYGVQD (reference sequence). The CDR3 is 15 residues long. The CDR3 loop reads CASSGDGEGRRPQHF. DNA for the CDR3: TGCGCCAGCAGCGGGGACGGGGAGGGAAGGAGGCCCCAGCATTTT.

The chain employs TRBV7-3 and TRBJ2-1, with 11 bases matching TRBD2. Germline assignment: CDR1 SGHTA and CDR2 FQGTGA. The CDR3 has 15 residues. Losses at the gene ends were 2 bases for V and 8 bases for J; bases not matched to a gene: 5. CDR3 in amino acids: CASSLLTSGSDEQFF. CDR3 in DNA: TGTGCCAGCAGCTTACTTACTAGCGGGAGTGATGAGCAGTTCTTC.

The chain carries TRBV4-1 and TRBJ2-3; the D is unclear. Germline CDR1 reads MGHRA; CDR2 reads YSYEKL. Trimming pared 2 bases from V and 2 bases from J, leaving 8 bases between. The CDR3 has 14 residues. In DNA, the CDR3 is TGCGCCAGCAGCCAAATGGGATCCACAGATACGCAGTATTTT. Its protein is CASSQMGSTDTQYF.

The rearrangement uses TRBV6-5 and TRBJ2-1; 7 nucleotides line up with TRBD1. The CDR3 spans 16 residues. Germline CDR1 MNHEY, CDR2 SVGAGI. V lost 2 bases to trimming and J lost 6 bases; unmatched junction nucleotides: 10. In DNA form, the CDR3 reads TGTGCCAGCAGTTACGCCCTCGGGACAGCCTCCAATGAGCAGTTCTTC. This sequence encodes CASSYALGTASNEQFF.

The rearrangement links TRBV18 to TRBJ1-3; D remains ambiguous. V shed 3 bases and J shed 0 bases, with 6 bases lying between them. CDR3 length: 14 residues. Per germline, CDR1 KGHSH and CDR2 LQKENI. The CDR3 nucleotides are TGTGCCAGCTCACCGGATCACTCTGGAAACACCATATATTTT. This sequence encodes CASSPDHSGNTIYF.

The chain combines TRBV12-3 or TRBV12-4 with TRBJ2-5, with TRBD2 identical over 10 bases. The V segment lost 3 bases and the J segment 1 base; nucleotides outside the gene matches: 5. The CDR3 contains 16 residues. The CDR3 protein is CASSLGTSVFQETQYF. Written as DNA, the CDR3 is TGTGCCAGCAGTTTGGGGACTAGCGTTTTCCAAGAGACCCAGTACTTC.

The V and J genes are TRBV12-3 or TRBV12-4 and TRBJ2-3, with D tentatively TRBD1 or TRBD2 (6 bases each). V was shortened by 1 base and J by 1 base, with 12 bases between the two germline ends. This CDR3 is built from 16 residues. As DNA, the CDR3 is TGTGCCAGCAGTTTAGAGGGGGTAGCGGGCACAGATACGCAGTATTTT. Translated: CASSLEGVAGTDTQYF.

This clonotype was observed many times. The rearrangement joins TRBV5-1 to TRBJ2-2, with D possibly TRBD2 on 6 matching bases. CDR3 length equals 15 residues. V dropped 4 bases and J dropped 1 base, with 11 bases sitting between them. CDR1 and CDR2 from the germline V gene are SGHRS and YFSETQ. CDR3: CASSPLAENTGELFF. The CDR3 region has the DNA TGCGCCAGCAGCCCCTTAGCGGAGAACACCGGGGAGCTGTTTTTT.

This clonotype was found a few times. V gene TRBV12-3 or TRBV12-4 combines with J gene TRBJ2-3, with 7 nucleotides matching TRBD2. The CDR3 is 16 amino acids. Trimming at V came to 1 base and at J to 2 bases, leaving 6 bases not matched to a gene. The CDR3 sequence is CASSLVLADNTDTQYF. In nucleotides, the CDR3 is TGTGCCAGCAGTTTAGTGCTAGCGGATAACACAGATACGCAGTATTTT.

The chain employs TRBV29-1 and TRBJ2-3; 8 bases are shared with TRBD1. This CDR3 is 15 amino acids long. The V segment lost 2 bases and the J segment 6 bases; nucleotides outside the gene matches: 10. Germline loops: CDR1 SQVTM, CDR2 ANQGSEA. The CDR3 spells CSVELGQEGADTQYF. CDR3 DNA sequence: TGCAGCGTTGAACTGGGACAGGAGGGAGCTGATACGCAGTATTTT.

This clonotype was recorded many times. This rearrangement joins TRBV28 to TRBJ2-1; TRBD2 might be the D (6 bases). The CDR3 totals 15 residues. Germline CDR1 reads MDHEN; CDR2 reads SYDVKM. Trimming removed 2 bases at V and 2 bases at J, with 10 bases between. CDR3: CASSLRGSPYNEQFF. The DNA of the CDR3 is TGTGCCAGCAGTTTACGGGGGAGCCCCTACAATGAGCAGTTCTTC.

In its sample, this clonotype was seen a few times. The chain has TRBV5-1 and TRBJ1-4, with D maybe TRBD1 (5 bases). The CDR3 is made up of 16 amino acids. Germline V gene data show CDR1 as SGHRS and CDR2 as YFSETQ. The V end lost 1 base, the J end lost 0 bases, and 10 bases lay between the germline ends. The CDR3 here is CASSLRPRATNEKLFF. CDR3 DNA sequence: TGCGCCAGCAGCTTGCGGCCCAGGGCAACTAATGAAAAACTGTTTTTT.